Below are 19 T cell receptor beta chains sequenced from a single sample in a study of identical twins. MiXCR, applied by TCRdb to the 5' RACE reads, yields one record per CDR3 protein. The sample gives hundreds of thousands of distinct CDR3 sequences, 21% of which show up once; roughly 4.3% is in the top ten. This sample was shared with a second study, whose subject was T cells expressing NK-cell markers.

Sequencing input: PBMCs. The receptors were sampled from a woman younger than 30 in good health.

This chain joins TRBV5-1 and TRBJ1-2; D gene ambiguous. With 4 bases removed from V and 6 bases from J, the gap between germline ends came to 16 bases. Germline V gene data show CDR1 as SGHRS and CDR2 as YFSETQ. The CDR3 extends over 14 amino acids. The CDR3 bases are TGCGCCAGCAGCACCGGACGGCTCACAGATGGCTACACCTTC. It specifies CASSTGRLTDGYTF.

J is TRBJ1-2 and V is TRBV7-2; D not certain. Germline V gene data show CDR1 as SGHTA and CDR2 as FQGNSA. The CDR3 has 14 amino acids. The ends were cut back, 5 bases at V and 4 bases at J, with 14 bases in the middle. CDR3: CASSPPPLFYGYTF. CDR3 coding DNA: TGTGCCAGCAGCCCCCCTCCGTTGTTCTATGGCTACACCTTC.

Turning to this clonotype: A much more abundant neighbour one base away suggests this may be a read error. The gene calls are TRBV20-1 and TRBJ2-7; the D gene is possibly TRBD2 (7 bases). The CDR3 consists of 13 residues. V was cut by 0 bases and J by 6 bases, with 12 bases left in between. Looked up from germline, CDR1 is DFQATT and CDR2 is SNEGSKA (reference sequence). The CDR3, as DNA: TGCAGTGCTAGAGATGAAAGGGGGGGCGAGCAGTACTTC. Translating gives CSARDERGGEQYF.

The J gene is TRBJ2-2, the V gene TRBV9; 12 bases are a match to TRBD2. From germline, CDR1 is SGDLS and CDR2 YYNGEE. V dropped 2 bases and J dropped 3; count of bases not matched to a gene: 2. This CDR3 comprises 16 residues. CDR3 region: CASSVGLAGHTGELFF. Here the CDR3 DNA reads TGTGCCAGCAGCGTCGGACTAGCGGGACACACCGGGGAGCTGTTTTTT. The full variable domain, completed using reference TRBV9 and TRBJ2-2, is DSGVTQTPKHLITATGQRVTLRCSPRSGDLSVYWYQQSLDQGLQFLIQYYNGEERAKGNILERFSAQQFPDLHSELNLSSLELGDSALYFCASSVGLAGHTGELFFGEGSRLTVL.

A single count supports this clonotype. The V gene is TRBV7-2, the J gene TRBJ1-1, with TRBD1 identical over 10 bases. The CDR3 totals 15 residues. Germline loops: CDR1 SGHTA, CDR2 FQGNSA. Trimming removed 2 bases from V and 5 bases from J; junction bases left unmatched: 5. The CDR3 spells CASSLIPGQGTEAFF. CDR3 in DNA: TGTGCCAGCAGCTTAATCCCGGGACAGGGGACTGAAGCTTTCTTT. Full variable domain (rest looked up from reference TRBV7-2 and TRBJ1-1): GAGVSQSPSNKVTEKGKDVELRCDPISGHTALYWYRQSLGQGLEFLIYFQGNSAPDKSGLPSDRFSAERTGGSVSTLTIQRTQQEDSAVYLCASSLIPGQGTEAFFGQGTRLTVV.

The chain carries TRBV28 and TRBJ2-4, with unresolved D. V lost 6 bases, J lost 7 bases, and 13 bases lay in between. Per germline, CDR1 MDHEN and CDR2 SYDVKM. There are 13 residues in the CDR3. CDR3 amino acids: CASRSLPENIQYF. CDR3 bases: TGTGCCAGCAGGTCCCTCCCCGAGAACATTCAGTACTTC.

The genes are TRBV15 and TRBJ2-7; a weak D match, TRBD1 (6 bases). The V end was cut by 3 bases, the J end by 3 bases, with 12 bases between. The CDR3 sequence is 14 residues long. Germline V gene data show CDR1 as LNHNV and CDR2 as YYDKDF (reference sequence). CDR3 nucleotides: TGTGCCACCAGCAGGAGCAGGGGAAGCTACGAGCAGTACTTC. This encodes CATSRSRGSYEQYF.

This clonotype was detected many times. V gene TRBV12-3 or TRBV12-4 combines with J gene TRBJ2-5; TRBD2 matches at 7 bases. The CDR3 has 14 amino acids. V shed 2 bases and J 4 bases; nucleotides not matched to a gene: 4. The CDR3 region is CASSLSRGGETQYF. The CDR3 bases are TGTGCCAGCAGTTTATCCCGCGGGGGAGAGACCCAGTACTTC.

This clonotype was found a few times. The chain has TRBV12-3 or TRBV12-4 and TRBJ2-2, with no clear D. CDR3 length: 12 residues. The ends were cut back, 6 bases at V and 3 bases at J, with 5 bases in the middle. This chain's CDR3 is CASRLHTGELFF. The CDR3 bases are TGTGCCAGCAGACTACACACCGGGGAGCTGTTTTTT.

The rearrangement links TRBV4-2 to TRBJ2-5; 9 positions agree with TRBD1. Germline V gene lookup returns CDR1 LGHNA and CDR2 YNFKEQ. Trimming cost V 0 bases and J 4 bases; bases outside gene matches: 12. The CDR3 spans 18 residues. The CDR3 DNA follows: TGTGCCAGCAGCCAAGATGGACCCGGGACAGGGAGGCGAGAGACCCAGTACTTC. This sequence encodes CASSQDGPGTGRRETQYF.

The V call is TRBV20-1, the J call TRBJ1-1, with D unresolved. V was shortened by 7 bases and J by 11 bases, with 11 bases between the two germline ends. The germline V gene encodes CDR1 DFQATT and CDR2 SNEGSKA (reference sequence). The CDR3 contains 9 residues. The CDR3: CSVSVGAFF. For the CDR3, the DNA is TGCAGTGTTTCTGTTGGGGCTTTCTTT.

This rearrangement joins TRBV12-2 to TRBJ2-1; no check of the table's D call, TRBD2, against the DNA was made. TRBV12-2 is described as a pseudogene. The CDR3 has 19 amino acids. The CDR3, as DNA: TGTGCAAGTCGCTTAGCGCAGACGGGGCCATCAAACACATACAATGAGCAGTTCTTC. This codes for CASRLAQTGPSNTYNEQFF.

The chain uses TRBV19 and TRBJ2-1; 14 nucleotides align to TRBD2. Germline V gene lookup returns CDR1 LNHDA and CDR2 SQIVND (reference sequence). V gave up 7 bases and J gave up 2 bases; unmatched junction bases: 4. The CDR3 runs to 16 residues. CDR3 in DNA: TGTGCCAGTAAGAGGACTAGCGGGGGGACCTACAATGAGCAGTTCTTC. Protein: CASKRTSGGTYNEQFF.

This clonotype has at least ten counts. This chain connects TRBV5-1 to TRBJ1-2, with D maybe TRBD1 (6 bases). The ends were cut back, 4 bases at V and 8 bases at J, with 15 bases in the middle. This CDR3 has 13 amino acids. Germline loops: CDR1 SGHRS, CDR2 YFSETQ. The CDR3 coding sequence is TGCGCCAGCAGCACGGGACAAGGTTTGGGCTACACCTTC. It specifies CASSTGQGLGYTF.

The V and J genes are TRBV10-1 and TRBJ2-1; 7 bases fit TRBD2. V was clipped by 0 bases and J by 0 bases; unmatched bases: 5. This CDR3 spans 17 amino acids. Germline CDR1 is WNHNN and CDR2 is SYGVQD (reference sequence). The CDR3 sequence is CASSESGGSSSYNEQFF. The CDR3 DNA sequence: TGCGCCAGCAGTGAGTCGGGAGGGTCCAGCTCCTACAATGAGCAGTTCTTC.

This rearrangement joins TRBV24-1 to TRBJ2-2; D might be TRBD1 or TRBD2, each matching 5 bases. V lost 3 bases to trimming and J lost 1 base, with 8 bases between them. The CDR3 is made up of 15 amino acids. CDR1 KGHDR and CDR2 SFDVKD come from the germline V gene. CDR3 in amino acids: CATSDPGRNTGELFF. CDR3 coding DNA: TGTGCCACCAGTGATCCAGGGAGGAACACCGGGGAGCTGTTTTTT.

The CDR3 loop reads CASSFRGYNTGELFF. The CDR3 DNA is TGTGCCAGCAGCTTCAGGGGGTACAACACCGGGGAGCTGTTTTTT. The rearrangement links TRBV5-6 to TRBJ2-2; TRBD1 matches at 7 bases. Trimming at V came to 2 bases and at J to 2 bases, leaving 3 bases not matched to a gene. This CDR3 contains 15 residues. CDR1 and CDR2 from the germline V gene are SGHDT and YYEEEE.

This clonotype was observed at least ten times. V and J are TRBV20-1 and TRBJ2-7; 7 nucleotides match TRBD2. The CDR3 loop spans 12 amino acids. The V segment lost 3 bases and the J segment 3 bases; nucleotides outside the gene matches: 2. The germline V gene encodes CDR1 DFQATT and CDR2 SNEGSKA (reference sequence). In nucleotides, the CDR3 is TGCAGTGCTAGCCGGGACTACTACGAGCAGTACTTC. Translating gives CSASRDYYEQYF.

This chain connects TRBV6-5 to TRBJ1-2; no reliable D call. Germline-derived CDR1 and CDR2 are MNHEY and SVGAGI. This CDR3 spans 12 amino acids. Trimming took off 8 bases at V and 2 bases at J, with 9 bases between the two ends. The CDR3 loop is CASGNGNYGYTF. The CDR3 bases are TGTGCCAGCGGAAACGGAAACTATGGCTACACCTTC.